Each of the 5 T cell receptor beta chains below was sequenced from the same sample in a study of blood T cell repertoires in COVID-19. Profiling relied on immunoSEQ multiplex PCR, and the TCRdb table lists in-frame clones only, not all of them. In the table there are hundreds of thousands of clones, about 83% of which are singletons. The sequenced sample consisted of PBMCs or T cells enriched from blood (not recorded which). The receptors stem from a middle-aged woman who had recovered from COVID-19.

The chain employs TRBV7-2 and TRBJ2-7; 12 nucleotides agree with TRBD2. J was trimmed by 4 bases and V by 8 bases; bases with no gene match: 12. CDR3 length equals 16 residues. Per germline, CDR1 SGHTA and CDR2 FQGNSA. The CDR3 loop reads CASVYVTTSGRYEQYF. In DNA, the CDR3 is TGTGCCAGCGTATACGTTACTACTAGCGGGAGGTACGAGCAGTACTTC.

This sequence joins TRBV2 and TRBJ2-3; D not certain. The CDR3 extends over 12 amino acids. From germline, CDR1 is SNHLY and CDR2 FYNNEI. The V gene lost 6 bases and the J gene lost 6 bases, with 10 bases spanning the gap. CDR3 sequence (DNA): TGTGCCAGCAGATTTAGCTGGGATACGCAGTATTTT. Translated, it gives CASRFSWDTQYF.

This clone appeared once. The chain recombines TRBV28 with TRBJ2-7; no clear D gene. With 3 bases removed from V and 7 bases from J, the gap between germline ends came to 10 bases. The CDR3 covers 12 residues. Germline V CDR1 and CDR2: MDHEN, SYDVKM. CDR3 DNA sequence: TGTGCCAGCAGTTTCCGACCGCGGGAGCAGTACTTC. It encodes CASSFRPREQYF.

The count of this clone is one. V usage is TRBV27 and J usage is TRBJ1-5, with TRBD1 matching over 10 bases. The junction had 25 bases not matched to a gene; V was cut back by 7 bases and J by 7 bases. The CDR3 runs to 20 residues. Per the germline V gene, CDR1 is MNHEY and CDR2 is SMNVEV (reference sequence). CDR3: CASTPSARLWGQGRGQPQHF. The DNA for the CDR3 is TGTGCCAGCACCCCCTCAGCTCGATTGTGGGGACAGGGGAGAGGCCAGCCCCAGCATTTT.

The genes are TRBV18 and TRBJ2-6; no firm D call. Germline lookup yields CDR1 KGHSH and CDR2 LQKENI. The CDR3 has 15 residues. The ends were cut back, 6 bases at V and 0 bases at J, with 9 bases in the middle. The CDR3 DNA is TGTGCCAGCTCCCAACAGTACTCTGGGGCCAACGTCCTGACTTTC. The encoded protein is CASSQQYSGANVLTF. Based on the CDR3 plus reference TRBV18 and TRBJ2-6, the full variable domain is NAGVMQNPRHLVRRRGQEARLRCSPMKGHSHVYWYRQLPEEGLKFMVYLQKENIIDESGMPKERFSAEFPKEGPSILRIQQVVRGDSAAYFCASSQQYSGANVLTFGAGSRLTVL.